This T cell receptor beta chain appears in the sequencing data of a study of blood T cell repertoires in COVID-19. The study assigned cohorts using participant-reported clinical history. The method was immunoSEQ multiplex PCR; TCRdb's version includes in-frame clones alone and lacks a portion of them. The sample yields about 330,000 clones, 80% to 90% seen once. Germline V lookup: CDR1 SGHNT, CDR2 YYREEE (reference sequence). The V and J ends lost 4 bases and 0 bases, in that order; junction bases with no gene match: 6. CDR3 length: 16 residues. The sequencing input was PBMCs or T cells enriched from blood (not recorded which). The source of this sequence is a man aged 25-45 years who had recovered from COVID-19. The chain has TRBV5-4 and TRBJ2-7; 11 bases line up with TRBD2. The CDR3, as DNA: TGTGCCAGCAGCCGAACTAGCGGGGGTGGCTCCTACGAGCAGTACTTC. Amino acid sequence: CASSRTSGGGSYEQYF. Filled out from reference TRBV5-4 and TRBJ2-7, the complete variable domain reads ETGVTQSPTHLIKTRGQQVTLRCSSQSGHNTVSWYQQALGQGPQFIFQYYREEENGRGNFPPRFSGLQFPNYSSELNVNALELDDSALYLCASSRTSGGGSYEQYFGPGTRLTVT.